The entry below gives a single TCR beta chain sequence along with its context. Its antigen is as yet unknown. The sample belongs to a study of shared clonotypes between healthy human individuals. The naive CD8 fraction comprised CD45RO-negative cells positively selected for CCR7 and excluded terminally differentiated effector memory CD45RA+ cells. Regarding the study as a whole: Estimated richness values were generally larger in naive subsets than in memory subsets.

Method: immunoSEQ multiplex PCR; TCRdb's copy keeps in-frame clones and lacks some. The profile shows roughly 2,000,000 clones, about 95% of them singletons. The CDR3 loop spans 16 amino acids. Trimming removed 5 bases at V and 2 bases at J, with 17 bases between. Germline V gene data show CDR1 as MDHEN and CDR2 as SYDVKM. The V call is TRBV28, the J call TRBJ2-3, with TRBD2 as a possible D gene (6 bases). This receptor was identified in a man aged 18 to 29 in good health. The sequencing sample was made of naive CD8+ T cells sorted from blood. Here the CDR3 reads CASSLGTSALTDTQYF. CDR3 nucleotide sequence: TGTGCCAGCAGTCTAGGGACTTCAGCCCTCACAGATACGCAGTATTTT.